The next 5 T cell receptor beta chains were all read from a single sample in a study of blood T cell repertoires in COVID-19. The assay was immunoSEQ multiplex PCR, and TCRdb's table has in-frame clones only and misses some. The sample records fewer than 40,000 clones, about nine tenths being singletons. The sequenced material came from peripheral blood. The receptors here all came from a woman of 80 years or more with active or convalescent COVID-19.

The rearrangement uses TRBV20-1 and TRBJ1-4; D is unclear. This CDR3 has 16 residues. Germline V gene lookup returns CDR1 DFQATT and CDR2 SNEGSKA (reference sequence). V dropped 3 bases and J dropped 14 bases, with 28 bases sitting between them. In nucleotides, the CDR3 is TGCAGTGCTAGTAAGATTCAGGCCCTCCCTTCCGGGAAGCTGTTTTTT. The encoded protein is CSASKIQALPSGKLFF.

CDR3 region: CASSKGLAGYNEQFF. The CDR3 DNA follows: TGTGCCAGTAGTAAAGGACTAGCGGGCTACAATGAGCAGTTCTTC. This chain uses TRBV19 with TRBJ2-1; 11 bases map to TRBD2. The CDR3 contains 15 residues. From germline, CDR1 is LNHDA and CDR2 SQIVND (reference sequence). With V trimmed by 4 bases and J by 3 bases, 2 bases remained unmatched. The full variable domain, its missing parts supplied by reference TRBV19 and TRBJ2-1, is DGGITQSPKYLFRKEGQNVTLSCEQNLNHDAMYWYRQDPGQGLRLIYYSQIVNDFQKGDIAEGYSVSREKKESFPLTVTSAQKNPTAFYLCASSKGLAGYNEQFFGPGTRLTVL.

This chain links TRBV6-5 with TRBJ2-5; 11 nucleotides align to TRBD2. Germline V gene sequence: CDR1 MNHEY, CDR2 SVGAGI. The CDR3 has 14 residues. Trimming removed 6 bases from V and 4 bases from J; junction bases left unmatched: 4. The CDR3 sequence is CASSPGLAAETQYF. The CDR3 coding sequence is TGTGCCAGCAGCCCGGGACTAGCGGCAGAGACCCAGTACTTC.

The chain joins TRBV5-1 to TRBJ1-5, with D hard to call. This CDR3 comprises 15 residues. V lost 0 bases, J lost 2 bases, and 9 bases lay in between. Germline assignment: CDR1 SGHRS and CDR2 YFSETQ. The CDR3 reads CASSLDSWGNQPQHF. The DNA of the CDR3 is TGCGCCAGCAGCTTGGACAGCTGGGGCAATCAGCCCCAGCATTTT.

The chain uses TRBV19 and TRBJ1-5; 9 bases line up with TRBD1. Losses at the gene ends were 7 bases for V and 1 base for J; bases not matched to a gene: 11. The CDR3 is 17 residues long. The V gene's germline CDR1 is LNHDA and CDR2 SQIVND (reference sequence). The DNA for the CDR3 is TGTGCCAGTATCCCCCCGGGACAGGGTTCGAGCAATCAGCCCCAGCATTTT. The encoded protein is CASIPPGQGSSNQPQHF.